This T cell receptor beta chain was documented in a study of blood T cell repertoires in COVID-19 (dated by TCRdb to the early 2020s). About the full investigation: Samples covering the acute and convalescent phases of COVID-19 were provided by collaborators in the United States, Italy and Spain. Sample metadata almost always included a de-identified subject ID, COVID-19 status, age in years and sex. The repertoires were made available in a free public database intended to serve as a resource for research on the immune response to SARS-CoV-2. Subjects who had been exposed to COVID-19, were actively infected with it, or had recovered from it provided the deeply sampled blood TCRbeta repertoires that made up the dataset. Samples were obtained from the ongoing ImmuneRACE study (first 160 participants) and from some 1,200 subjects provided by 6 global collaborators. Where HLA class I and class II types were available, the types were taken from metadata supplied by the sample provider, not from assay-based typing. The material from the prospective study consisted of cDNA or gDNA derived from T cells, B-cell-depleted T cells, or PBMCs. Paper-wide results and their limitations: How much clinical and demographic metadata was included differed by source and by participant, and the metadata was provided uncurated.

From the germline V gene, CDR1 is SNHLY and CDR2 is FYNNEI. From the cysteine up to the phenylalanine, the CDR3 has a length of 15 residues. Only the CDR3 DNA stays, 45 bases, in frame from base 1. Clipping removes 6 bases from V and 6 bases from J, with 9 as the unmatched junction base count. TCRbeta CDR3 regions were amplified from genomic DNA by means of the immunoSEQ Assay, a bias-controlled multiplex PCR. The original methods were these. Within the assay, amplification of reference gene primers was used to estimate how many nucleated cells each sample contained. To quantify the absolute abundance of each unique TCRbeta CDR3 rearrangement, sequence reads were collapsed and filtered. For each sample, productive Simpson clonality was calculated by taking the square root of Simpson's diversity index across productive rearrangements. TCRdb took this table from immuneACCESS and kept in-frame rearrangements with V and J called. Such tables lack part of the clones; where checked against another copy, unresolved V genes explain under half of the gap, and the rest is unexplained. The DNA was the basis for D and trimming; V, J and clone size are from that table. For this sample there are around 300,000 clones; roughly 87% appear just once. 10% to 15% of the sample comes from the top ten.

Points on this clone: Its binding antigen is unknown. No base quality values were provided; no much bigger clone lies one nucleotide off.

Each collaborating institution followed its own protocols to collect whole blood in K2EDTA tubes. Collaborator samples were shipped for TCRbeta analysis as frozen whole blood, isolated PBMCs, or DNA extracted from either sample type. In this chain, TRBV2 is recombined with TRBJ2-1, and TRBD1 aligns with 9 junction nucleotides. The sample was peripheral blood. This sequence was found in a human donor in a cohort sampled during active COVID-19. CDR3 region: CASSPGQGWVNEQFF. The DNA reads TGTGCCAGCAGCCCCGGACAGGGGTGGGTCAATGAGCAGTTCTTC.